The present TCR beta chain was sequenced within a study of siplizumab effects on memory and regulatory T cells. Comment on this clone: Antigen unknown.

The CDR3 consists of 15 residues. V lost 4 bases and J lost 0, with 14 bases in between. The germline V gene encodes CDR1 SQVTM and CDR2 ANQGSEA. Sequenced by immunoSEQ multiplex PCR; TCRdb stores in-frame clones only, minus some. Of more than 45,000 clones in the sample, around 97% were seen once. Study outcomes and limitations: Naive T cell populations appeared to exhibit greater diversity than memory cells and appeared to be major alloresponse contributors. Some alloreactive sequences were traceable to unstimulated CD4+ memory cells, and siplizumab significantly reduced them. Few alloreactive clones mapped to unstimulated subsets.

This clonotype was obtained from a human donor in good health. The chain joins TRBV29-1 to TRBJ2-3; a possible D gene is TRBD2 (5 bases). Source material: naive CD4+ T cells sorted from blood. The CDR3 loop is CSVAHDWTSTDTQYF. In DNA form, the CDR3 reads TGCAGCGTTGCCCACGACTGGACTAGCACAGATACGCAGTATTTT.